The 2 T cell receptor beta chains reported below all come from one sample, sequenced in a study of siplizumab effects on memory and regulatory T cells. The repertoire was sequenced with immunoSEQ multiplex PCR; TCRdb's copy has only in-frame clones and lacks some. The table shows approximately 97,000 clones, with about 94% occurring only once. The sample taken for sequencing was CD4+ T cells sorted from blood. The receptors originated from a human donor in good health.

In this sample, this clone turned up once. This chain links TRBV28 with TRBJ2-4; unclear D gene. Trimming removed 8 bases at V and 6 bases at J, with 8 bases between. The CDR3 consists of 11 residues. CDR1 and CDR2 (germline): MDHEN, SYDVKM. The DNA of the CDR3 is TGTGCCAGCGGGAAGCCAAACATTCAGTACTTC. Protein product: CASGKPNIQYF.

This chain uses TRBV30 with TRBJ1-3; D is undetermined. The germline V gene has CDR1 GTSNPN and CDR2 SVGIG (reference sequence). The CDR3 is 12 residues long. The V gene lost 1 base and the J gene lost 4 bases, with 5 bases spanning the gap. The DNA of the CDR3 is TGTGCCTGGAGTGCCAGGGGAAACACCATATATTTT. It translates to CAWSARGNTIYF.